One and the same sample provided the 15 T cell receptor beta chains below, sequenced in a study of shared clonotypes between healthy human individuals. Data came from immunoSEQ multiplex PCR; TCRdb stores just in-frame clones and leaves some out. The sample has about 560,000 clones, around three quarters seen once; the top ten hold around 13%. Input material: PBMCs. The receptors were sampled from a woman aged 40-49 years in good health. Some clones in this sample may be carry-over from other donors' samples.

This sequence joins TRBV7-9 and TRBJ2-7, with 8 bases matching TRBD1. This CDR3 has 16 amino acids. The V gene end was trimmed by 5 bases and the J gene end by 2 bases; junction bases not matched to a gene: 11. The V gene's germline CDR1 is SEHNR and CDR2 FQNEAQ (reference sequence). For the CDR3, the DNA is TGTGCCAGCAGCCGGTTAGCGGACAGGGCAGCCTACGAGCAGTACTTC. This translates into CASSRLADRAAYEQYF.

The V and J genes are TRBV30 and TRBJ1-5, with TRBD1 matching over 9 bases. Germline trimming cut 8 bases from V and 2 bases from J; bases unmatched to any gene: 7. The CDR3 loop spans 14 amino acids. The germline V gene has CDR1 GTSNPN and CDR2 SVGIG (reference sequence). The CDR3 DNA sequence: TGTGCCCGGGGGACAGGGTGGGGCAATCAGCCCCAGCATTTT. This encodes CARGTGWGNQPQHF.

Turning to this clone: A clone one base away is much larger, so this may be a read error. Distinct nucleotide sequences in the sample also encode this CDR3. The V gene is TRBV10-3, the J gene TRBJ2-7; 7 bases map to TRBD1. V trimming: 4 bases; J trimming: 3 bases; junction bases outside the gene matches: 3. The CDR3 runs to 13 residues. Germline lookup yields CDR1 ENHRY and CDR2 SYGVKD. Here the CDR3 DNA reads TGTGCCATCAGTGGGACAGGAGACTACGAGCAGTACTTC. This sequence encodes CAISGTGDYEQYF.

The genes are TRBV4-1 and TRBJ2-1; the match to TRBD2 covers 7 bases. The germline CDR1 and CDR2 sequences are MGHRA and YSYEKL. The CDR3 is made up of 18 amino acids. V was clipped by 1 base and J by 1 base; unmatched bases: 10. CDR3 sequence (DNA): TGCGCCAGCAGCCAAGGACCATTGCGGGAGATGTCCTACAATGAGCAGTTCTTC. Its protein is CASSQGPLREMSYNEQFF.

V usage is TRBV5-1 and J usage is TRBJ1-2; 8 nucleotides align to TRBD1. CDR3 length: 14 amino acids. J was trimmed by 2 bases and V by 7 bases; bases with no gene match: 7. CDR1 and CDR2 (germline): SGHRS, YFSETQ. In nucleotides, the CDR3 is TGCGCCAGCGGAGAACAGGGGGGCAACTATGGCTACACCTTC. Protein sequence: CASGEQGGNYGYTF.

The chain joins TRBV5-1 to TRBJ1-1, with D tentatively TRBD1 (5 bases). Trimming shortened V by 4 bases and J by 0 bases, and 16 bases separated the two germline ends. From germline, CDR1 is SGHRS and CDR2 YFSETQ. The CDR3 contains 16 residues. The CDR3 protein is CASSLTGTILNTEAFF. DNA of the CDR3: TGCGCCAGCAGCCTTACCGGGACCATCTTGAACACTGAAGCTTTCTTT.

This chain uses TRBV9 with TRBJ1-2; perhaps TRBD1 as D (6 bases). This CDR3 has 14 residues. The germline gives CDR1 SGDLS, CDR2 YYNGEE. Trimming left V 3 bases short and J 4 bases short, with 13 bases between. CDR3 nucleotides: TGTGCCAGCAGCGGCTCAGCAGGGGCCTATGGCTACACCTTC. This gives the protein CASSGSAGAYGYTF.

V and J are TRBV19 and TRBJ1-5, with 8 nucleotides matching TRBD1. Germline V lookup: CDR1 LNHDA, CDR2 SQIVND (reference sequence). Trimming removed 8 bases from V and 5 bases from J; junction bases left unmatched: 5. The CDR3 length is 13 residues. CDR3: CASLQGGDQPQHF. CDR3 DNA: TGTGCCAGTTTACAGGGGGGTGATCAGCCCCAGCATTTT.

The chain couples TRBV7-2 to TRBJ2-5; TRBD2 is a possible D gene (5 bases). CDR1 is SGHTA and CDR2 is FQGNSA in the germline V gene. The CDR3 length is 14 residues. V was cut by 3 bases and J by 7 bases, with 15 bases left in between. The CDR3 nucleotides read TGTGCCAGCAGCTTGGACTGGAGTGAGGGGACCCAGTACTTC. Its protein product is CASSLDWSEGTQYF.

In its sample, this clone was seen a few times. This chain joins TRBV7-9 and TRBJ2-7; the D gene is possibly TRBD2 (6 bases). The V gene's germline CDR1 is SEHNR and CDR2 FQNEAQ (reference sequence). Trimming left V 5 bases short and J 3 bases short, with 11 bases between. CDR3 length equals 13 residues. The CDR3 loop reads CASSLSGVYEQYF. DNA for the CDR3: TGTGCCAGCAGCCTATCGGGAGTCTACGAGCAGTACTTC.

The J gene is TRBJ2-6, the V gene TRBV5-6; the D is unclear. V lost 4 bases to trimming and J lost 2 bases, with 7 bases between them. The CDR3 spans 14 residues. CDR1 is SGHDT, CDR2 YYEEEE, per germline. This chain's CDR3 is CASSPGTGANVLTF. The CDR3 region has the DNA TGTGCCAGCAGCCCGGGTACTGGGGCCAACGTCCTGACTTTC.

The J gene is TRBJ1-1, the V gene TRBV11-2; TRBD1 might be the D (6 bases). Trimming shortened V by 6 bases and J by 6 bases, and 17 bases separated the two germline ends. From germline, CDR1 is SGHAT and CDR2 FQNNGV. CDR3 length equals 14 residues. CDR3 nucleotides: TGTGCCAGCAGAGCCTCGGGGGCAGGGGCTGAAGCTTTCTTT. Translated, it gives CASRASGAGAEAFF.

The rearrangement uses TRBV19 and TRBJ2-7; D is undetermined. CDR1 and CDR2 from the germline V gene are LNHDA and SQIVND (reference sequence). This CDR3 comprises 12 residues. The germline V and J ends were trimmed by 5 bases and 6 bases, with 11 bases remaining between them. CDR3 nucleotides: TGTGCCAGTAGTGGCTTCGGTGTCGAGCAGTACTTC. It yields the protein CASSGFGVEQYF. Combining the CDR3 with reference TRBV19 and TRBJ2-7 gives the whole variable domain DGGITQSPKYLFRKEGQNVTLSCEQNLNHDAMYWYRQDPGQGLRLIYYSQIVNDFQKGDIAEGYSVSREKKESFPLTVTSAQKNPTAFYLCASSGFGVEQYFGPGTRLTVT.

V and J are TRBV19 and TRBJ2-7; D tentatively reads TRBD1 or TRBD2 (6 bases each). The CDR3 is made up of 15 amino acids. Germline CDR1 reads LNHDA; CDR2 reads SQIVND (reference sequence). Trimming took 2 bases from V and 3 from J, leaving 14 bases between them. The DNA for the CDR3 is TGTGCCAGTAGTATACAGGGGCAGGGAGGCTACGAGCAGTACTTC. Its protein is CASSIQGQGGYEQYF.

The chain links TRBV11-2 to TRBJ2-3; D might be TRBD2 (6 bases). Germline CDR1 reads SGHAT; CDR2 reads FQNNGV. CDR3 size: 16 residues. V was pared by 6 bases and J by 5 bases, with 21 bases between. The CDR3 sequence is CASRKPGAGRGDTQYF. CDR3 nucleotide sequence: TGTGCCAGCAGGAAACCGGGAGCCGGGAGAGGAGATACGCAGTATTTT.